Listed below are T cell receptor beta chains from one sample, sequenced in a study of cytotoxic CD8 clonotypes in ibrutinib-treated CLL. Assay used: immunoSEQ multiplex PCR; TCRdb lists only in-frame clones, some missing. Counted here are approximately 9,000 clones, 70% to 75% occurring once; the ten biggest clones make up about two fifths. Sequencing used PBMCs, obtained before ibrutinib treatment. All receptors derive from a human donor with chronic lymphocytic leukemia. CDR3s leave out the opening cysteine and the closing phenylalanine or tryptophan.

v_call cdr3_aa
TRBV19 ASSIYRSGEKLF
TRBV19 ASSTGQGNYTGELF
TRBV7-2 ASSNSDGAYEQY
TRBV7-9 ASSPQGPREEQF
TRBV27 ASSPRGPYEQY
TRBV29-1 SVARTDYEQY
TRBV5-6 ASSFGGRTDTQY
TRBV25-1 ASSESGTGGYEKLF
TRBV5-4 ASSLVGSYEQY
TRBV28 ASGSPSALGYT
TRBV28 ASSFYRYSGANVLT
TRBV10-3 AISDSQGSSEQY
TRBV14 ASSHLRDTDYGYT
TRBV9 ASSEPNGEQY
TRBV2 ASSHTGGGTYEQY
TRBV7-2 ASSRDLTIQQF
TRBV29-1 SVEPAGGRIDTQY
TRBV5-1 ASSLVSTSGMLNEQF
TRBV18 ASSPSRQEGYEQY
TRBV11-1 ASSFVQVTDTQY
TRBV18 ASSPGTGGANTEAF
TRBV5-1 ASSALADPPGELF
TRBV7-9 ASSPLLGYEQY
TRBV7-2 ASSPDWGSNTEAF
TRBV9 ASSVRTEMNTEAF
TRBV5-1 ASSWGAGLTDTQY
TRBV5-6 ASSLGGTDYNEQF
TRBV27 ASSLQGAGAYEQY
TRBV9 ASSPTSGATYGYT
TRBV11-3 ASSLFSGTHNEQF
TRBV7-9 ASSYETSGRAYGELF
TRBV28 ASSSSGRATKEQY
TRBV9 ASSGTGANYGYT
TRBV10-2 ASSGGMVTDTQY
TRBV7-9 ASSFSGTGGFYEQY
TRBV5-1 ASSPTGGNTEAF
TRBV29-1 SVGSTGTGGYT
TRBV6-6 ASSYGEYNEQF
TRBV7-8 ASSLLRDGQNTEAF
TRBV19 ASSIQGLTNEKLF
TRBV5-1 ASSRQVRQETQY
TRBV20-1 SAKRYEQY
TRBV19 ASSMQLAGADTQY
TRBV5-3 ASSSFSVYEQY
TRBV18 ASSPPRQGAIYNEQF
TRBV15 ATSPRTLFEKLF
TRBV10-3 AISGSGGSTDTQY
TRBV6-1 ASRDWDYVDEQF
TRBV2 ASCDRSCTEAF
TRBV18 ASSQKDQGEGF
TRBV11-3 ASSTPGQVYGYT
TRBV6-1 ASSPSGQTYEQY
TRBV7-2 AGSLLGQGYEQY
TRBV9 ASSRSGDTQY